The source of this T cell receptor beta chain is a study of cytomegalovirus exposure and HLA in healthy donors. Overall study: From 190 million or so T cells, an earlier analysis saw 120 million or so unique TCR beta sequences. Study-wide results and limits: On later analysis, the bulk of CMV-associated TCR beta chains appeared to be HLA-restricted. Apart from CMV serostatus, no immune exposure information was available.

From germline, CDR1 is SGHVS and CDR2 FQNEAQ. The CDR3 runs 17 residues. V was clipped by 3 bases and J by 7 bases; unmatched bases: 11. Regarding this clone: What it binds is not known.

Amplification used 60 Vbeta primers and 13 Jbeta primers. The method was immunoSEQ multiplex PCR; TCRdb's version includes in-frame clones alone and lacks a portion of them. This table has over 85,000 clones, around 80% appearing once. Donors were ostensibly healthy at sampling, although undocumented immune exposures were probable. The clonotype was recovered from a man aged 25-40 years in good health and CMV-seropositive. Sequenced material: PBMCs. This chain connects TRBV7-8 to TRBJ2-1, with 11 bases lining up with TRBD2. CDR3 nucleotides: TGTGCCAGCAGCTTGAGGCTAGCGGGGGGCCAGTCAAATGAGCAGTTCTTC. Its translation: CASSLRLAGGQSNEQFF.